This paragraph reports one TCR beta chain. The source of the sample is a study of T cell clonotyping in hematopoietic cell transplantation. The overall study: Cytoreduction preceded collection of pretransplant recipient samples.

Produced via immunoSEQ multiplex PCR; TCRdb's table is partial and in-frame only. The table includes 45,000 or so clones, roughly 80% detected once. The time point was: recipient sample about 28 days before transplant, after cytoreduction. Samples: about 28 days before transplant, then days 30, 100 and 180 after. Sequencing used peripheral blood mononuclear cells, obtained before stem cell transplant. This clonotype was sampled from a man aged 55-75 years with myelodysplastic syndrome. Some clones in this sample may be carry-over from other donors' samples.

CDR3: CASSLDAGAYNEQFF. In nucleotides, the CDR3 is TGCGCCAGCAGCTTGGATGCGGGGGCGTACAATGAGCAGTTCTTC. The J gene is TRBJ2-1, the V gene TRBV5-1; TRBD2 is a possible D gene (7 bases). V gave up 0 bases and J gave up 4 bases, with 11 bases separating them. The V gene's germline CDR1 is SGHRS and CDR2 YFSETQ. CDR3 size: 15 residues.